The 26 T cell receptor beta chains listed next were all sequenced from one sample in a study of vaccination effects on CD4 cells after COVID-19. Libraries were prepared by immunoSEQ multiplex PCR; TCRdb keeps only in-frame clonotypes and omits some of them. The data contain some 25,000 clones, under 80% of them singletons. CD4+ T cells specific for antigen were expanded with viral peptide pools by the ViraFEST assay before sequencing. CD4+ T cells were isolated after around 9 days of culture. The cohort was immunized with two doses of either the BNT162b2 or mRNA-1273 vaccine. No antigen is known for these receptors. Sequencing used CD4+ T cells from PBMCs cultured with HCoV-NL63 spike peptides, obtained after COVID-19 vaccination. Receptor source: a human donor who received a COVID-19 vaccine.

The gene calls are TRBV13 and TRBJ2-6; 11 nucleotides align to TRBD2. V was pared by 8 bases and J by 1 base, with 19 bases of the junction left unmatched. From germline, CDR1 is PRHDT and CDR2 FYEKMQ (reference sequence). The CDR3 is made up of 21 amino acids. In nucleotides, the CDR3 is TGTGCCAGCGGAACACTGACTTACGGACTAGCGGGCGGGTCTGGGGCCAACGTCCTGACTTTC. It encodes CASGTLTYGLAGGSGANVLTF.

This chain joins TRBV5-5 and TRBJ2-1; perhaps TRBD2 as D (5 bases). Germline-derived CDR1 and CDR2 are SGHKS and YYEKEE (reference sequence). V was cut by 4 bases and J by 4 bases, with 9 bases left in between. CDR3 length: 13 residues. The CDR3 loop is CASSHGGYNEQFF. The CDR3 DNA reads as TGTGCCAGCAGCCACGGCGGGTACAATGAGCAGTTCTTC.

V is TRBV2 and J is TRBJ2-6; the D gene is possibly TRBD2 (5 bases). Germline V lookup: CDR1 SNHLY, CDR2 FYNNEI. With 6 bases removed from V and 0 bases from J, the gap between germline ends came to 12 bases. There are 16 residues in the CDR3. The CDR3 sequence: CASSQRGNSGANVLTF. CDR3 nucleotides: TGTGCCAGCAGCCAGCGAGGGAACTCTGGGGCCAACGTCCTGACTTTC.

The table lists this clone with a few counts. The genes are TRBV5-8 and TRBJ1-2; possibly TRBD1 for D (6 bases). The CDR3 is made up of 14 amino acids. Trimming pared 2 bases from V and 8 bases from J, leaving 16 bases between. Germline CDR1 reads SGHTS; CDR2 reads YDEGEE. The CDR3 DNA reads TGTGCCAGCAGCTTAGGAACAGGGTGGGAAGGCTACACCTTC. This codes for CASSLGTGWEGYTF.

There are a few counts of this clone. V is TRBV7-2 and J is TRBJ2-7; a weak D match, TRBD1 (5 bases). CDR3 length: 13 residues. The V and J ends lost 4 bases and 1 base respectively, with 8 bases between them. CDR1 SGHTA and CDR2 FQGNSA come from the germline V gene. DNA of the CDR3: TGTGCCAGCAGCTCCCAGGGTTCCTACGAGCAGTACTTC. It is translated as CASSSQGSYEQYF. Full variable domain (rest looked up from reference TRBV7-2 and TRBJ2-7): GAGVSQSPSNKVTEKGKDVELRCDPISGHTALYWYRQSLGQGLEFLIYFQGNSAPDKSGLPSDRFSAERTGGSVSTLTIQRTQQEDSAVYLCASSSQGSYEQYFGPGTRLTVT.

This chain uses TRBV25-1 with TRBJ2-1, with 9 bases aligning to TRBD2. Trimming at V came to 2 bases and at J to 0 bases, leaving 8 bases not matched to a gene. The germline V gene has CDR1 MGHDK and CDR2 SYGVNS. The CDR3 totals 18 residues. The CDR3 DNA follows: TGTGCCAGCAGTGAAATTTTCATTAGCGGGAGCTCCTACAATGAGCAGTTCTTC. Translated: CASSEIFISGSSYNEQFF.

The CDR3 sequence is CASSQSGGGYEQYF. In DNA, the CDR3 is TGTGCCAGCAGCCAATCCGGGGGTGGGTACGAGCAGTACTTC. The rearrangement joins TRBV3-1 (or the pseudogene TRBV3-2) to TRBJ2-7; possible D gene TRBD2, 6 bases. The germline gives CDR1 LGHDT, CDR2 YNNKEL (reference sequence). Trimming shortened V by 2 bases and J by 4 bases, and 12 bases separated the two germline ends. The CDR3 sequence is 14 residues long.

This clone appeared once. This chain uses TRBV14 with TRBJ2-1; no reliable D call. Germline V CDR1 and CDR2: SGHDN, FVKESK. The CDR3 contains 13 residues. V lost 0 bases, J lost 10 bases, and 10 bases lay in between. The CDR3 region is CASSQDTALEQFF. As DNA, the CDR3 is TGTGCCAGCAGCCAAGATACAGCATTGGAGCAGTTCTTC. The variable domain in full, with the rest retrieved from reference TRBV14 and TRBJ2-1, is EAGVTQFPSHSVIEKGQTVTLRCDPISGHDNLYWYRRVMGKEIKFLLHFVKESKQDESGMPNNRFLAERTGGTYSTLKVQPAELEDSGVYFCASSQDTALEQFFGPGTRLTVL.

This clone was recorded once. This rearrangement joins TRBV19 to TRBJ1-2, with TRBD1 identical over 8 bases. This CDR3 contains 15 residues. V lost 9 bases, J lost 5 bases, and 14 bases stayed unmatched. Germline CDR1 and CDR2: LNHDA and SQIVND (reference sequence). The CDR3 bases are TGTGCCAGCAACGACAGGGGAGGCCCTAGATATGGCTACACCTTC. This translates into CASNDRGGPRYGYTF.

This chain joins TRBV21-1 and TRBJ2-5; the table's D gene call, TRBD1, was not cross checked with the DNA. TRBV21-1 is marked as a pseudogene. The CDR3 sequence is 17 residues long. The DNA for the CDR3 is TGTGCCAGCAGCAAAGGAGTTAGCCAGGGGGCAAGGGAGACCCAGTACTTC. Translated, it gives CASSKGVSQGARETQYF.

V is TRBV5-1 and J is TRBJ2-7, with TRBD2 matching over 8 bases. CDR3 length: 15 residues. V lost 2 bases and J lost 4; bases outside the gene matches: 8. Germline CDR1 reads SGHRS; CDR2 reads YFSETQ. This CDR3 reads CASSFTSGTRYEQYF. DNA of the CDR3: TGCGCCAGCAGCTTTACCTCCGGGACTAGGTACGAGCAGTACTTC.

This rearrangement joins TRBV5-1 to TRBJ1-5; 7 nucleotides line up with TRBD1. From germline, CDR1 is SGHRS and CDR2 YFSETQ. Germline trimming cut 1 base from V and 8 bases from J; bases unmatched to any gene: 9. The CDR3 length is 15 residues. The CDR3 loop is CASSLLGTDGEPQHF. CDR3 coding DNA: TGCGCCAGCAGCTTGCTCGGGACAGATGGCGAGCCCCAGCATTTT.

The rearrangement links TRBV14 to TRBJ2-3; possibly TRBD1 or TRBD2 for D (6 bases each). Trimming shortened V by 4 bases and J by 6 bases, and 17 bases separated the two germline ends. The CDR3 is made up of 15 amino acids. In germline, CDR1 is SGHDN, CDR2 FVKESK. CDR3 residues: CASSPLGTGGDTQYF. CDR3 in DNA: TGTGCCAGCAGCCCCCTAGGGACCGGGGGCGATACGCAGTATTTT. The full variable domain, completed using reference TRBV14 and TRBJ2-3, is EAGVTQFPSHSVIEKGQTVTLRCDPISGHDNLYWYRRVMGKEIKFLLHFVKESKQDESGMPNNRFLAERTGGTYSTLKVQPAELEDSGVYFCASSPLGTGGDTQYFGPGTRLTVL.

This chain links TRBV5-6 with TRBJ2-5; a weak D match, TRBD2 (6 bases). The CDR3 runs 16 residues. Germline lookup yields CDR1 SGHDT and CDR2 YYEEEE. V lost 6 bases, J lost 3 bases, and 21 bases lay in between. CDR3 sequence reads: CASILFGDLQKETQYF. The CDR3 DNA reads as TGTGCCAGCATACTGTTTGGGGACTTGCAGAAAGAGACCCAGTACTTC.

This chain uses TRBV6-6 with TRBJ2-6; tentative D call: TRBD1 (6 bases). V was shortened by 5 bases and J by 2 bases, with 19 bases between the two germline ends. The germline CDR1 and CDR2 sequences are MNHNY and SVGAGI (reference sequence). The CDR3 is 18 residues long. Here the CDR3 reads CASSPTYTQGTGANVLTF. In DNA, the CDR3 is TGTGCCAGCAGTCCGACTTATACACAGGGTACTGGGGCCAACGTCCTGACTTTC.

The chain employs TRBV28 and TRBJ1-4; D is undetermined. Trimming took off 6 bases at V and 7 bases at J, with 15 bases between the two ends. Germline loops: CDR1 MDHEN, CDR2 SYDVKM. This CDR3 region has 14 residues. The CDR3, as DNA: TGTGCCAGCAGCCTAGCAGGAGAGGGTGAAAAACTGTTTTTT. It specifies CASSLAGEGEKLFF.

The chain joins TRBV6-2 or TRBV6-3 to TRBJ1-2; tentatively, D is TRBD1 (5 bases). Per the germline V gene, CDR1 is MNHEY and CDR2 is SVGEGT. V was trimmed by 2 bases and J by 8 bases, leaving 15 bases between them. The CDR3 runs 14 residues. The DNA of the CDR3 is TGTGCCAGCAGTTACCGGCCACGGGAGGGGGGCTACACCTTC. Protein sequence: CASSYRPREGGYTF.

The chain is built from TRBV30 and TRBJ2-7, with 7 bases identical to TRBD1. CDR3 length equals 13 residues. Germline CDR1 reads GTSNPN; CDR2 reads SVGIG (reference sequence). CDR3 in amino acids: CACEGASSYEQYF. The CDR3 DNA reads as TGTGCATGCGAGGGGGCGAGCTCCTACGAGCAGTACTTC.

This clone occurred a few times. The J gene is TRBJ1-2, the V gene TRBV29-1; TRBD1 might be the D (5 bases). Per germline, CDR1 SQVTM and CDR2 ANQGSEA. Trimming removed 5 bases at V and 6 bases at J, with 10 bases between. There are 11 residues in the CDR3. This CDR3 is CSVRGGDGYTF. As DNA, the CDR3 is TGCAGCGTTCGGGGCGGGGATGGCTACACCTTC.

This clone was observed a single time. V and J are TRBV5-1 and TRBJ2-7; 8 bases are a match to TRBD1. V shed 0 bases, J shed 0 bases, and the junction held 2 bases outside the gene matches. CDR3 length: 15 amino acids. Germline CDR1 reads SGHRS; CDR2 reads YFSETQ. The CDR3 region is CASSLGGTGSYEQYF. In DNA, the CDR3 is TGCGCCAGCAGCTTGGGTGGGACAGGCTCCTACGAGCAGTACTTC.

V gene TRBV4-1 combines with J gene TRBJ2-2; 11 bases agree with TRBD2. Germline V CDR1 and CDR2: MGHRA, YSYEKL. The CDR3 length is 19 residues. Unmatched junction bases numbered 13, after V lost 7 bases and J lost 0 bases. As DNA, the CDR3 is TGCGCCAGCAAACCCCTTGGGCTAGCGGGGGGAACGAACACCGGGGAGCTGTTTTTT. This gives the protein CASKPLGLAGGTNTGELFF.

The V gene is TRBV10-1, the J gene TRBJ1-6, with 9 nucleotides matching TRBD1. The germline gives CDR1 WNHNN, CDR2 SYGVQD (reference sequence). The length of the CDR3 is 19 residues. V shed 11 bases, J shed 6 bases, and the junction held 23 bases outside the gene matches. This CDR3 is CAASKRGGQGTKANSPLHF. The CDR3, as DNA: TGCGCCGCATCCAAGAGGGGGGGACAGGGAACAAAGGCTAATTCACCCCTCCACTTT.

This rearrangement joins TRBV5-1 to TRBJ1-1, with D perhaps matching TRBD1 (5 bases). There are 12 residues in the CDR3. V shed 9 bases and J shed 7 bases, with 16 bases lying between them. Germline V lookup: CDR1 SGHRS, CDR2 YFSETQ. CDR3: CATKGAGSEAFF. In DNA, the CDR3 is TGCGCCACCAAAGGGGCCGGCAGTGAAGCTTTCTTT.

The chain joins TRBV12-3 or TRBV12-4 to TRBJ1-1; 7 bases agree with TRBD1. This CDR3 region has 13 residues. V lost 7 bases and J lost 3; bases outside the gene matches: 5. CDR3 sequence: CASKTGAHTEAFF. The CDR3 nucleotides are TGTGCCAGCAAAACAGGGGCCCACACTGAAGCTTTCTTT.

This chain connects TRBV27 to TRBJ2-1, with a possible D match to TRBD1 (6 bases). The CDR3 sequence is 16 residues long. Trimming left V 0 bases short and J 3 bases short, with 12 bases between. Germline values: CDR1 MNHEY, CDR2 SMNVEV (reference sequence). CDR3 coding DNA: TGTGCCAGCAGTTTATCGAGTCCAGGGGTCTACAATGAGCAGTTCTTC. This encodes CASSLSSPGVYNEQFF.

This clone has just a few counts. The V and J genes are TRBV3-1 (or the pseudogene TRBV3-2) and TRBJ2-5; D unresolved. The CDR3 length is 12 residues. The germline V gene has CDR1 LGHDT and CDR2 YNNKEL (reference sequence). Trimming took 8 bases from V and 5 from J, leaving 12 bases between them. The CDR3 protein is CASWAIGETQYF. CDR3 coding DNA: TGTGCCAGCTGGGCGATTGGTGAGACCCAGTACTTC.